This T cell receptor (beta chain) emerged from a study of early T cells in non-severe SARS-CoV-2 infection. Study background: Bulk RNA from unsorted whole blood was sequenced; chains were unpaired. Study-wide points: Lookups in VDJdb leaned toward anti-spike CD8 responses and missed private and CD4 specificities.

The table lists this clonotype with a few counts. Its antigen is unknown. Germline V gives CDR1 SGDLS, CDR2 YYNGEE. With V trimmed by 1 base and J by 10 bases, 6 bases remained unmatched. This CDR3 is 16 amino acids long. Individual cDNA molecules each received unique molecular identifiers attached to them. One entry per CDR3 protein results from TCRdb running MiXCR on the 5' RACE reads. The top ten hold 5% to 8% of the sample, which has over 100,000 distinct CDR3 sequences, around 12% seen once. Sequencing was performed on whole blood. The V and J genes are TRBV9 and TRBJ1-6; 12 nucleotides line up with TRBD1. The receptor was derived from an adult who was a healthcare worker with PCR-confirmed SARS-CoV-2 infection or an uninfected control (not recorded which). CDR3 protein: CASSVHSGTGGSPLHF. The DNA for the CDR3 is TGTGCCAGCAGCGTACATTCCGGGACAGGGGGCTCACCCCTCCACTTT.